The present TCR beta chain was sequenced within a study of blood T cell repertoires in COVID-19. Study-level information: There were acute and convalescent COVID-19 samples, and they came from the United States, Italy and Spain.

Per the study methods: Quantification of nucleated cells was approximated via reference gene primer amplification. Here immunoSEQ multiplex PCR was the method, and the copy in TCRdb shows in-frame clones only, minus some. V and J calls and clone size follow that table, whereas D and trimming were derived from the DNA. The data hold approximately 300,000 clones, with about 89% observed a single time. This CDR3 has 14 residues. V lost 2 bases and J lost 7, with 12 bases in between. The germline V gene encodes CDR1 MNHEY and CDR2 SVGAGI. Sequencing was carried out using peripheral blood. This TCR was sampled from a man aged 40-49 years with acute or convalescent COVID-19. The chain recombines TRBV6-5 with TRBJ2-1, with D possibly being TRBD1 (6 bases). In DNA, the CDR3 is TGTGCCAGCAGTTACGGGGACATTTGGAATGAGCAGTTCTTC. It encodes CASSYGDIWNEQFF.